Ten or more counts support the clone carrying this T cell receptor (beta chain). Compared with germline, one end of the junction differs, possibly owing to a read error. This sample is part of a study of T-cell memory formation after mild COVID-19. MiXCR, applied by TCRdb to the 5' RACE reads, yields one record per CDR3 protein. The data contain 450,000 to 650,000 distinct CDR3 sequences, about a sixth of them singletons. The germline V gene has CDR1 DFQATT and CDR2 SNEGSKA (reference sequence). The CDR3 has 15 residues. The source is an adult woman who had mild COVID-19 (a few samples of this study predate the infection). Cell type and time point are not known. The sample was PBMCs or a T cell subset sorted from them (not recorded which). This sequence joins TRBV20-1 and TRBJ2-4; TRBD1 is a possible D gene (5 bases). The CDR3 loop reads CSARGRAIAKNIQYF. CDR3 nucleotides: TGCAGTGCCAGAGGCAGGGCAATAGCCAAAAACATTCAGTACTTC.